This T cell receptor (beta chain) was profiled in a study of cytomegalovirus exposure and HLA in healthy donors. CDR3 length: 15 amino acids. CDR1 and CDR2 (germline): MNHNS, SASEGT. Trimming removed 4 bases at V and 1 base at J, with 13 bases between. This clone was counted a few times. With 60 Vbeta and 13 Jbeta primers, the PCR was carried out. Produced via immunoSEQ multiplex PCR; TCRdb's table is partial and in-frame only. In the table there are some 180,000 clones, about 9.4% of which are singletons. What was sequenced was PBMCs. The clonotype comes from a woman aged 25 to 39 in good health and CMV-seropositive. The J gene is TRBJ1-1, the V gene TRBV6-1; D gene ambiguous. The CDR3 here is CASSAGFRGNTEAFF. The CDR3 DNA follows: TGTGCCAGCAGTGCTGGGTTCCGAGGGAACACTGAAGCTTTCTTT.